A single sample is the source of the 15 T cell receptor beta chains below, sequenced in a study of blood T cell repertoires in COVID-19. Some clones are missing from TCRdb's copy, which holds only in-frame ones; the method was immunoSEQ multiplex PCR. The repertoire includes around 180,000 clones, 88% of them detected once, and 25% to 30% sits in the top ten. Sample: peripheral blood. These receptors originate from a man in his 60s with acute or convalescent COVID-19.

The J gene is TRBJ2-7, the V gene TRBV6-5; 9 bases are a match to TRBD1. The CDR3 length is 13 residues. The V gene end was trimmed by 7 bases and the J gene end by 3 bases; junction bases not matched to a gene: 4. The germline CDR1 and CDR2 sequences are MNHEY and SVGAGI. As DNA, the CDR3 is TGTGCCAGCAAGAGGGGACAGGGCTACGAGCAGTACTTC. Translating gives CASKRGQGYEQYF.

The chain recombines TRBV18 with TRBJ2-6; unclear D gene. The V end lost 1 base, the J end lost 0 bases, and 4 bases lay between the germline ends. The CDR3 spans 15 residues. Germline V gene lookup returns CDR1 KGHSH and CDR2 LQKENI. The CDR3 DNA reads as TGTGCCAGCTCACCACAATACTCTGGGGCCAACGTCCTGACTTTC. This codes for CASSPQYSGANVLTF.

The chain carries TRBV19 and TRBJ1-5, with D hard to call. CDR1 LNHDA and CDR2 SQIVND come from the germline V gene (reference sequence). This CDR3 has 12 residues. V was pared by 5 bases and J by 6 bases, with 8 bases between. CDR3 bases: TGTGCCAGTAGTCCTTTATTTCAGCCCCAGCATTTT. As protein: CASSPLFQPQHF.

CDR3 nucleotide sequence: TGTGCCAGCAGTGCGACTAGCGGGAGCCCCACCGGGGAGCTGTTTTTT. Its translation is CASSATSGSPTGELFF. The chain carries TRBV6-4 and TRBJ2-2; 12 bases fit TRBD2. The length of the CDR3 is 16 residues. Germline lookup yields CDR1 MRHNA and CDR2 SNTAGT. The V and J ends lost 4 bases and 4 bases, in that order; junction bases with no gene match: 4.

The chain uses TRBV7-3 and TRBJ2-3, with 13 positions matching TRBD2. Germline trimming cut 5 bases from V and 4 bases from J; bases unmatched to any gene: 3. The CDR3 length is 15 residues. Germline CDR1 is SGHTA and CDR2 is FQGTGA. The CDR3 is CASSDGLAGADTQYF. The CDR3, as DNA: TGTGCCAGCAGCGATGGACTAGCGGGGGCAGATACGCAGTATTTT.

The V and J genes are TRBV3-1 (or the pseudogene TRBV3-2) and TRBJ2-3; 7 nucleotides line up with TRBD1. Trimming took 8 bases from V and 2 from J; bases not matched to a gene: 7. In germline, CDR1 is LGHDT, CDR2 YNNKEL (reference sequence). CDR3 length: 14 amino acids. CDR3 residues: CASARTGPTDTQYF. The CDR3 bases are TGTGCCAGCGCTCGGACAGGCCCCACAGATACGCAGTATTTT.

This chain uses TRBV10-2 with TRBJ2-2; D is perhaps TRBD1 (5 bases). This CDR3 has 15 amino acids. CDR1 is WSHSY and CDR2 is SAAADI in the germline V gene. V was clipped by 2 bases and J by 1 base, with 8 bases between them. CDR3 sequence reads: CASSEGAGNTGELFF. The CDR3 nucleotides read TGCGCCAGCAGTGAGGGGGCAGGGAACACCGGGGAGCTGTTTTTT.

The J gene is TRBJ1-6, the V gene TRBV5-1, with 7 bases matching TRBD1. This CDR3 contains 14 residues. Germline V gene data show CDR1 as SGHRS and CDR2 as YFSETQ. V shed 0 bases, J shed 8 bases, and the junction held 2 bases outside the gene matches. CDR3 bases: TGCGCCAGCAGCTTGGAGGGGGCGGATTCACCCCTCCACTTT. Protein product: CASSLEGADSPLHF.

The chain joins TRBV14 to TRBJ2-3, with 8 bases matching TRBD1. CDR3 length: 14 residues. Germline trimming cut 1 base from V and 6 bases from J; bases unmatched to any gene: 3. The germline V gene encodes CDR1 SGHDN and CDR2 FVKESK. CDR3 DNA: TGTGCCAGCAGCCAAGGACAGGGGTTGGATACGCAGTATTTT. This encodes CASSQGQGLDTQYF.

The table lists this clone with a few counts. CDR3 nucleotides: TGTGCCAGCAGCTCAGGGGGGACAGCGAACACTGAAGCTTTCTTT. It specifies CASSSGGTANTEAFF. The chain links TRBV7-9 to TRBJ1-1; 7 nucleotides line up with TRBD1. Germline V gene sequence: CDR1 SEHNR, CDR2 FQNEAQ (reference sequence). This CDR3 spans 15 amino acids. The trim removed 4 bases at V and 1 base at J, leaving 6 bases unmatched.

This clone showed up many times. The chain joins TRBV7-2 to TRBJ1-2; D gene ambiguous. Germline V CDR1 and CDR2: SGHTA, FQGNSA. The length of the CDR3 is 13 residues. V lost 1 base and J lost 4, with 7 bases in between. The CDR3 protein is CASSLGLLYGYTF. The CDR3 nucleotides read TGTGCCAGCAGCTTAGGTTTACTCTATGGCTACACCTTC.

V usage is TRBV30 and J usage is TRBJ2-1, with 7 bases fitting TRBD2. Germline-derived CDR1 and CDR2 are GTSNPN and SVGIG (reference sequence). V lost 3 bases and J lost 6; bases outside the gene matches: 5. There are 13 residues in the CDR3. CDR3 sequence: CAWSFWGGNEQFF. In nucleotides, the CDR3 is TGTGCCTGGAGCTTTTGGGGGGGCAATGAGCAGTTCTTC.

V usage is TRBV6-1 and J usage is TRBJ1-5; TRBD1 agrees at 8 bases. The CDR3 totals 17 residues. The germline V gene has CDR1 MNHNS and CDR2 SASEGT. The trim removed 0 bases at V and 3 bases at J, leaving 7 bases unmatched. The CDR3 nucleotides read TGTGCCAGCAGTGAAGCTCTCGGGCAGGGGGCCAATCAGCCCCAGCATTTT. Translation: CASSEALGQGANQPQHF.

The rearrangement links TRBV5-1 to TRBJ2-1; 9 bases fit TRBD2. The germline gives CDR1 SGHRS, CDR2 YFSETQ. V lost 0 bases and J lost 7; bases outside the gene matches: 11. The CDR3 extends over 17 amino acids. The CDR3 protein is CASSLVGSGSSWNEQFF. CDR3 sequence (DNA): TGCGCCAGCAGCTTGGTTGGTAGCGGGAGTTCGTGGAATGAGCAGTTCTTC.

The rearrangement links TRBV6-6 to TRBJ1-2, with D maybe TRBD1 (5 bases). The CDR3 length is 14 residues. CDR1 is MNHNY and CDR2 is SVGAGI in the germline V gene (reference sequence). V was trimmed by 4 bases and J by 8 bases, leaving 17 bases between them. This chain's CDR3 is CASSLGTSLSGYTF. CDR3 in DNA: TGTGCCAGCAGTTTAGGGACTTCTCTGTCGGGCTACACCTTC.